This T cell receptor (beta chain) was sequenced for a study of blood T cell repertoires in COVID-19. Method: immunoSEQ multiplex PCR; TCRdb's copy keeps in-frame clones and lacks some. The table has about 290,000 clones, 85% seen once. Germline-derived CDR1 and CDR2 are LNHDA and SQIVND (reference sequence). This CDR3 has 14 residues. V was clipped by 5 bases and J by 8 bases, with 18 bases between them. This TCR was recovered from a woman aged 50 to 60 with active or convalescent COVID-19. Sample: peripheral blood. The chain joins TRBV19 to TRBJ1-2; D possibly corresponds to TRBD1 (6 bases). As DNA, the CDR3 is TGTGCCAGTAGTCCAGGGGACCGACCTTGGGGCTACACCTTC. Protein: CASSPGDRPWGYTF.